Below, 21 T cell receptor beta chains from the same sample are listed, as sequenced in a study of T cell changes during pregnancy in multiple sclerosis. Method: immunoSEQ multiplex PCR; TCRdb's copy keeps in-frame clones and lacks some. Among about 53,000 clones, around 87% were seen once, and the ten largest hold just over 5%. The sample was peripheral blood, taken after pregnancy. These receptors were taken from a female donor in good health, enrolled as a control in a pregnancy study.

Note on this clone: Relative to the germline gene, one junction end is altered; a read error may explain this. The chain links TRBV7-9 to TRBJ2-7; D may correspond to TRBD1 or TRBD2 (5 bases each). CDR3 length: 15 amino acids. Germline loops: CDR1 SEHNR, CDR2 FQNEAQ (reference sequence). The CDR3 region is CASNLEGRAPYEQYF. The CDR3 DNA reads TGTGCCAGCAACTTAGAGGGGCGCGCCCCCTACGAGCAGTACTTC.

The chain links TRBV7-2 to TRBJ2-5; TRBD2 is a possible D gene (7 bases). The length of the CDR3 is 18 residues. Germline V CDR1 and CDR2: SGHTA, FQGNSA. The V end lost 1 base, the J end lost 4 bases, and 22 bases lay between the germline ends. Written as DNA, the CDR3 is TGTGCCAGCAGCTTAGTCGGGGGCGGGAGAGCGGGGAGAGAGACCCAGTACTTC. Protein product: CASSLVGGGRAGRETQYF.

The gene calls are TRBV7-2 and TRBJ2-3; 9 bases line up with TRBD2. V gave up 1 base and J gave up 2 bases; unmatched junction bases: 10. The V gene's germline CDR1 is SGHTA and CDR2 FQGNSA. CDR3 size: 18 residues. The CDR3 nucleotides read TGTGCCAGCAGCTTAGGGGTTAGCGGGGGCCCTTACACAGATACGCAGTATTTT. It yields the protein CASSLGVSGGPYTDTQYF.

The chain has TRBV28 and TRBJ1-4; TRBD1 is a possible D gene (6 bases). With 8 bases removed from V and 0 bases from J, the gap between germline ends came to 13 bases. The CDR3 extends over 15 amino acids. Germline V gene data show CDR1 as MDHEN and CDR2 as SYDVKM. The CDR3 region has the DNA TGTGCCAGCGGCACGGGGGGCGCAACTAATGAAAAACTGTTTTTT. It specifies CASGTGGATNEKLFF. Full variable domain (rest looked up from reference TRBV28 and TRBJ1-4): DVKVTQSSRYLVKRTGEKVFLECVQDMDHENMFWYRQDPGLGLRLIYFSYDVKMKEKGDIPEGYSVSREKKERFSLILESASTNQTSMYLCASGTGGATNEKLFFGSGTQLSVL.

This clone was counted once. This rearrangement joins TRBV9 to TRBJ2-3, with 7 nucleotides matching TRBD1. V dropped 2 bases and J dropped 0; count of bases not matched to a gene: 12. The CDR3 runs 18 residues. Germline V CDR1 and CDR2: SGDLS, YYNGEE. For the CDR3, the DNA is TGTGCCAGCAGCGTCCGACAGGGATCATCCACTAGCACAGATACGCAGTATTTT. Its protein product is CASSVRQGSSTSTDTQYF.

This clone has only a few counts. The chain combines TRBV5-1 with TRBJ1-4; D remains unclear. Per the germline V gene, CDR1 is SGHRS and CDR2 is YFSETQ. The CDR3 is made up of 17 amino acids. V was trimmed by 0 bases and J by 3 bases, leaving 15 bases between them. Here the CDR3 reads CASSLAVWIGPNEKLFF. CDR3 nucleotide sequence: TGCGCCAGCAGCTTGGCCGTGTGGATTGGGCCTAATGAAAAACTGTTTTTT.

J is TRBJ1-5 and V is TRBV10-2, with 8 bases identical to TRBD1. Germline V gene sequence: CDR1 WSHSY, CDR2 SAAADI. V shed 7 bases and J 2 bases; nucleotides not matched to a gene: 10. This CDR3 spans 16 amino acids. The CDR3 nucleotides are TGCGCCAGCAACCCGGCAGGGGGCAGGGGCAATCAGCCCCAGCATTTT. As protein: CASNPAGGRGNQPQHF.

This clone was found a few times. The chain employs TRBV30 and TRBJ1-1; D uncertain. The CDR3 is 14 amino acids. Germline V gene data show CDR1 as GTSNPN and CDR2 as SVGIG (reference sequence). The V end lost 5 bases, the J end lost 10 bases, and 23 bases lay between the germline ends. The CDR3 spells CAWVAAHPGSLAFF. The CDR3 DNA sequence: TGTGCCTGGGTCGCGGCACATCCCGGTTCGCTAGCTTTCTTT.

The chain is built from TRBV6-5 and TRBJ1-1; tentatively, D is TRBD1 (6 bases). Germline CDR1 and CDR2: MNHEY and SVGAGI. The V and J ends lost 5 bases and 7 bases respectively, with 17 bases between them. CDR3 length: 14 residues. The CDR3 spells CASSPLGGTNEAFF. As DNA, the CDR3 is TGTGCCAGCAGTCCCCTAGGGGGAACAAATGAAGCTTTCTTT.

The chain is built from TRBV28 and TRBJ2-7; 10 nucleotides line up with TRBD2. This CDR3 is built from 12 residues. The germline CDR1 and CDR2 sequences are MDHEN and SYDVKM. J was trimmed by 4 bases and V by 11 bases; bases with no gene match: 5. CDR3 sequence reads: CASSSGSYEQYF. DNA for the CDR3: TGTGCCTCCTCTAGCGGGAGTTACGAGCAGTACTTC.

The V and J genes are TRBV5-1 and TRBJ1-2; D is ambiguous. Germline V gives CDR1 SGHRS, CDR2 YFSETQ. This CDR3 has 15 amino acids. Trimming stripped 3 bases from V and 6 bases from J, with 18 bases between. CDR3 coding DNA: TGCGCCAGCAGCTACCTATCCAAAGCCAACGATGGCTACACCTTC. Protein sequence: CASSYLSKANDGYTF.

The chain links TRBV6-5 to TRBJ2-2, with 8 bases matching TRBD1. Germline V lookup: CDR1 MNHEY, CDR2 SVGAGI. CDR3 length: 15 residues. J gave up 4 bases and V 6 bases, and 7 bases lay outside the gene matches. The CDR3 DNA is TGTGCCAGCAGGGCAGGGGGCTCGGGCACCGGGGAGCTGTTTTTT. Translated: CASRAGGSGTGELFF.

The chain recombines TRBV7-9 with TRBJ2-3; D call uncertain. Germline CDR1 is SEHNR and CDR2 is FQNEAQ (reference sequence). This CDR3 contains 13 residues. Trimming took 5 bases from V and 6 from J, leaving 12 bases between them. The CDR3: CASSAGRRDTQYF. The DNA of the CDR3 is TGTGCCAGCAGCGCCGGTCGGCGGGATACGCAGTATTTT. The variable domain in full, completed from reference TRBV7-9 and TRBJ2-3, reads DTGVSQNPRHKITKRGQNVTFRCDPISEHNRLYWYRQTLGQGPEFLTYFQNEAQLEKSRLLSDRFSAERPKGSFSTLEIQRTEQGDSAMYLCASSAGRRDTQYFGPGTRLTVL.

The rearrangement uses TRBV5-1 and TRBJ2-3, with TRBD1 as a possible D gene (6 bases). This CDR3 spans 14 amino acids. Germline-derived CDR1 and CDR2 are SGHRS and YFSETQ. V was clipped by 0 bases and J by 2 bases, with 7 bases between them. This CDR3 is CASSLGGLTDTQYF. The CDR3 DNA follows: TGCGCCAGCAGCTTGGGGGGGCTCACAGATACGCAGTATTTT.

The rearrangement uses TRBV30 and TRBJ2-5; 8 bases match TRBD2. The CDR3 has 12 residues. With V trimmed by 7 bases and J by 3 bases, 4 bases remained unmatched. Germline V gene lookup returns CDR1 GTSNPN and CDR2 SVGIG (reference sequence). Here the CDR3 DNA reads TGTGCCTATACTAGCGGTGAAGAGACCCAGTACTTC. Translating it yields CAYTSGEETQYF.

This chain uses TRBV27 with TRBJ1-2; perhaps TRBD1 as D (5 bases). This CDR3 is built from 13 residues. Trimming pared 8 bases from V and 0 bases from J, leaving 10 bases between. Germline CDR1 MNHEY, CDR2 SMNVEV (reference sequence). The CDR3 DNA follows: TGTGCCAGCGCGACAGAAGCTAACTATGGCTACACCTTC. It yields the protein CASATEANYGYTF.

The chain has TRBV30 and TRBJ2-4; unclear D gene. Trimming left V 5 bases short and J 1 base short, with 12 bases between. This CDR3 has 14 residues. The germline V gene has CDR1 GTSNPN and CDR2 SVGIG (reference sequence). DNA of the CDR3: TGTGCCTGGGACCCCGCCGGGGCCAAAAACATTCAGTACTTC. Protein sequence: CAWDPAGAKNIQYF.

This clone was seen only once. The chain recombines TRBV27 with TRBJ1-4; no clear D. The V end was cut by 4 bases, the J end by 10 bases, with 22 bases between. The germline CDR1 and CDR2 sequences are MNHEY and SMNVEV (reference sequence). CDR3 length: 16 amino acids. CDR3 residues: CASSSIRGPNEGKLFF. Written as DNA, the CDR3 is TGTGCCAGCAGTTCCATACGCGGGCCCAATGAGGGAAAACTGTTTTTT.

This chain connects TRBV5-8 to TRBJ2-5; tentative D call: TRBD2 (5 bases). This CDR3 region has 13 residues. With 4 bases removed from V and 4 bases from J, the gap between germline ends came to 11 bases. CDR1 and CDR2 from the germline V gene are SGHTS and YDEGEE. The DNA for the CDR3 is TGTGCCAGCAGCGGGCTAGCCTCAGAGACCCAGTACTTC. Its protein product is CASSGLASETQYF.

The chain uses TRBV4-1 and TRBJ2-5, with TRBD2 identical over 11 bases. Germline loops: CDR1 MGHRA, CDR2 YSYEKL. Trimming removed 4 bases from V and 5 bases from J; junction bases left unmatched: 9. The CDR3 extends over 16 amino acids. The CDR3 here is CASSPTSGGLRETQYF. DNA of the CDR3: TGCGCCAGCAGCCCAACTAGCGGGGGACTTCGGGAGACCCAGTACTTC.

In regard to this clone: Other DNA sequences within the sample encode an identical CDR3. The rearrangement joins TRBV9 to TRBJ2-7; D perhaps matches TRBD1 (5 bases). V lost 0 bases and J lost 3, with 10 bases in between. CDR3 length: 14 residues. CDR1 is SGDLS, CDR2 YYNGEE, per germline. The CDR3 nucleotides are TGTGCCAGCAGCGTAGGGGGCCAGGACTACGAGCAGTACTTC. Protein product: CASSVGGQDYEQYF.